Each of the 17 T cell receptor beta chains below was sequenced from the same sample in a study of tumor T cells in aggressive B-cell lymphoma. TCRdb's copy holds only in-frame clones and misses some; the assay was immunoSEQ multiplex PCR. The top ten hold approximately 3.2% of the sample, which has approximately 2,100 clones, around nine tenths seen once. The sample was tumor tissue. The receptors stem from an adult with diffuse large B cell lymphoma.

The rearrangement uses TRBV6-5 and TRBJ2-2, with 8 bases identical to TRBD1. The CDR3 covers 15 residues. Germline V gene data show CDR1 as MNHEY and CDR2 as SVGAGI. V was pared by 10 bases and J by 2 bases, with 9 bases of the junction left unmatched. CDR3 nucleotide sequence: TGTGCCATCGGAGACAGGGGCTATAACACCGGGGAGCTGTTTTTT. Translation: CAIGDRGYNTGELFF.

V gene TRBV7-2 combines with J gene TRBJ2-7; D not resolved. V was shortened by 3 bases and J by 6 bases, with 18 bases between the two germline ends. There are 15 residues in the CDR3. CDR1 and CDR2 from the germline V gene are SGHTA and FQGNSA. CDR3 residues: CASSFGNYGKFEQYF. The DNA for the CDR3 is TGTGCCAGCAGCTTTGGAAACTACGGAAAATTCGAGCAGTACTTC.

V gene TRBV30 combines with J gene TRBJ2-4; 14 bases line up with TRBD2. This CDR3 is 14 amino acids long. V lost 5 bases, J lost 3 bases, and 0 bases stayed unmatched. Germline CDR1 GTSNPN, CDR2 SVGIG (reference sequence). The CDR3 region has the DNA TGTGCCTGGGGGACTAGCGGGAGCAAAAACATTCAGTACTTC. This translates into CAWGTSGSKNIQYF.

This sequence joins TRBV6-5 and TRBJ1-1; D is unresolved. The CDR3 runs to 15 residues. Trimming took off 7 bases at V and 1 base at J, with 16 bases between the two ends. The V gene's germline CDR1 is MNHEY and CDR2 SVGAGI. CDR3 nucleotides: TGTGCCAGCACGCCGGGGTCATCAGGGAACACTGAAGCTTTCTTT. It codes for CASTPGSSGNTEAFF.

This chain joins TRBV7-2 and TRBJ1-5; D remains ambiguous. Germline CDR1 reads SGHTA; CDR2 reads FQGNSA. This CDR3 is 14 amino acids long. V was cut by 5 bases and J by 2 bases, with 10 bases left in between. CDR3 protein: CASSPRRGNQPQHF. CDR3 coding DNA: TGTGCCAGCAGCCCTCGGAGGGGCAATCAGCCCCAGCATTTT.

The chain is built from TRBV9 and TRBJ2-3, with TRBD2 as a possible D gene (5 bases). This CDR3 has 17 amino acids. The V and J ends lost 0 bases and 2 bases respectively, with 16 bases between them. CDR1 is SGDLS, CDR2 YYNGEE, per germline. CDR3 sequence (DNA): TGTGCCAGCAGCGTAGGGAGGTTAAGACTACTCACAGATACGCAGTATTTT. It is translated as CASSVGRLRLLTDTQYF.

The chain employs TRBV27 and TRBJ2-1, with 11 bases aligning to TRBD2. V shed 7 bases, J shed 8 bases, and the junction held 4 bases outside the gene matches. The CDR3 totals 13 residues. Germline CDR1 and CDR2: MNHEY and SMNVEV (reference sequence). CDR3 coding DNA: TGTGCCAGCATAGCGGGAGGGTGGGATGAGCAGTTCTTC. Translated: CASIAGGWDEQFF.

The rearrangement uses TRBV6-4 and TRBJ2-3, with 9 bases aligning to TRBD1. CDR1 MRHNA and CDR2 SNTAGT come from the germline V gene. CDR3 length equals 15 residues. Germline trimming cut 5 bases from V and 2 bases from J; bases unmatched to any gene: 5. For the CDR3, the DNA is TGTGCCAGCAGTCCGGGACAGGGTTTCACAGATACGCAGTATTTT. Translating gives CASSPGQGFTDTQYF.

The CDR3 region is CASSLGTSGRWAQYF. The DNA of the CDR3 is TGTGCCAGCAGCCTTGGGACTAGCGGCCGTTGGGCCCAGTACTTC. The V gene is TRBV7-2, the J gene TRBJ2-5; TRBD2 agrees at 11 bases. This CDR3 has 15 amino acids. CDR1 SGHTA and CDR2 FQGNSA come from the germline V gene. V lost 5 bases to trimming and J lost 9 bases; unmatched junction nucleotides: 11.

V usage is TRBV4-1 and J usage is TRBJ2-7; D is undetermined. The CDR3 runs 14 residues. CDR1 and CDR2 (germline): MGHRA, YSYEKL. V lost 2 bases and J lost 6, with 14 bases in between. The CDR3 DNA reads as TGCGCCAGCAGCCAACCCTTAATATCGTCCGAGCAGTACTTC. Protein sequence: CASSQPLISSEQYF.

The V and J genes are TRBV6-1 and TRBJ1-1; the D is unclear. The CDR3 spans 12 residues. With 7 bases removed from V and 4 bases from J, the gap between germline ends came to 10 bases. CDR1 MNHNS and CDR2 SASEGT come from the germline V gene. Written as DNA, the CDR3 is TGTGCCAGCACTTTTCGGGGCACTGAAGCTTTCTTT. It is translated as CASTFRGTEAFF.

J is TRBJ1-2 and V is TRBV5-1; 7 positions match TRBD1. The CDR3 is 14 residues long. CDR1 and CDR2 (germline): SGHRS, YFSETQ. Trimming cost V 1 base and J 4 bases; bases outside gene matches: 4. This CDR3 reads CASSLRGPSYGYTF. CDR3 bases: TGCGCCAGCAGCTTGAGGGGGCCGTCCTATGGCTACACCTTC.

As regards this clone: An end of the junction does not agree with germline; a read error may underlie this. This rearrangement joins TRBV11-3 to TRBJ1-1; perhaps TRBD1 as D (6 bases). The CDR3 covers 13 residues. CDR1 and CDR2 from the germline V gene are SGHNT and YENEEA. The CDR3 here is CVSSSRTESEAFF. The CDR3 DNA follows: TGCGTCAGCAGCTCCCGGACAGAGAGTGAAGCTTTCTTT. Drawing the rest from reference TRBV11-3 and TRBJ1-1, the complete variable domain is EAGVVQSPRYKIIEKKQPVAFWCNPISGHNTLYWYLQNLGQGPELLIRYENEEAVDDSQLPKDRFSAERLKGVDSTLKIQPAELGDSAVYLCVSSSRTESEAFFGQGTRLTVV.

The J gene is TRBJ2-2, the V gene TRBV7-2; 9 bases line up with TRBD2. The CDR3 is 15 amino acids. Germline loops: CDR1 SGHTA, CDR2 FQGNSA. Losses at the gene ends were 4 bases for V and 5 bases for J; bases not matched to a gene: 5. CDR3 loop: CASSSSGMGTGELFF. The CDR3, as DNA: TGTGCCAGCAGCTCTAGCGGGATGGGTACCGGGGAGCTGTTTTTT. The variable domain in full, with the rest retrieved from reference TRBV7-2 and TRBJ2-2, is GAGVSQSPSNKVTEKGKDVELRCDPISGHTALYWYRQSLGQGLEFLIYFQGNSAPDKSGLPSDRFSAERTGGSVSTLTIQRTQQEDSAVYLCASSSSGMGTGELFFGEGSRLTVL.

The chain combines TRBV11-2 with TRBJ1-1; D might be TRBD1 (5 bases). V lost 3 bases and J lost 4, with 9 bases in between. The germline CDR1 and CDR2 sequences are SGHAT and FQNNGV. The CDR3 totals 13 residues. The CDR3 protein is CASSLGRATEAFF. Here the CDR3 DNA reads TGTGCCAGCAGCTTGGGCAGGGCCACTGAAGCTTTCTTT.

This chain connects TRBV5-1 to TRBJ1-5; D ambiguous. Germline V gene lookup returns CDR1 SGHRS and CDR2 YFSETQ. CDR3 length equals 15 residues. Trimming cost V 0 bases and J 2 bases, with 9 bases left between them. The CDR3 region has the DNA TGCGCCAGCAGCTTGGACGGGTTCGGCAATCAGCCCCAGCATTTT. Amino acid sequence: CASSLDGFGNQPQHF.

The chain joins TRBV18 to TRBJ2-3; 10 nucleotides line up with TRBD2. CDR3 length equals 19 residues. V dropped 0 bases and J dropped 2; count of bases not matched to a gene: 11. Germline V lookup: CDR1 KGHSH, CDR2 LQKENI. CDR3 nucleotides: TGTGCCAGCTCACCACCAAAAATCAGCGGGAGGGCTTCCACAGATACGCAGTATTTT. Its protein is CASSPPKISGRASTDTQYF.